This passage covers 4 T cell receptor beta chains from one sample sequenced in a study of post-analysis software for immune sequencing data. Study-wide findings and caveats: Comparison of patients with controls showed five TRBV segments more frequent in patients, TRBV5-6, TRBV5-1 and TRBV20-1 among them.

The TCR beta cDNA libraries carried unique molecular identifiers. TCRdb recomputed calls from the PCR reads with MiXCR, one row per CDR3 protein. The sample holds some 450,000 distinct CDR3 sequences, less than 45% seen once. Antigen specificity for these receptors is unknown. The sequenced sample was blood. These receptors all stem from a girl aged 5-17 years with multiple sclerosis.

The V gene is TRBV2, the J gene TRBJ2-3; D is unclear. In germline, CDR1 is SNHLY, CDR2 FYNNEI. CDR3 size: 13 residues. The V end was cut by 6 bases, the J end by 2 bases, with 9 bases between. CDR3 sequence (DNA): TGTGCCAGCAGGGCGGCACCCACAGATACGCAGTATTTT. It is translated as CASRAAPTDTQYF. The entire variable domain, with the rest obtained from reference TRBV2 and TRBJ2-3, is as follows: EPEVTQTPSHQVTQMGQEVILRCVPISNHLYFYWYRQILGQKVEFLVSFYNNEISEKSEIFDDQFSVERPDGSNFTLKIRSTKLEDSAMYFCASRAAPTDTQYFGPGTRLTVL.

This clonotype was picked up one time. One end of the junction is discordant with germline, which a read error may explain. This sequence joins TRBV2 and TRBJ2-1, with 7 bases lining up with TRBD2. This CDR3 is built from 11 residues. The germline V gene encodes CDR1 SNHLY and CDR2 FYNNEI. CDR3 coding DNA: TGTGCCACCAGTACGGGACTAGAGCAGTTCTTC. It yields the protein CATSTGLEQFF.

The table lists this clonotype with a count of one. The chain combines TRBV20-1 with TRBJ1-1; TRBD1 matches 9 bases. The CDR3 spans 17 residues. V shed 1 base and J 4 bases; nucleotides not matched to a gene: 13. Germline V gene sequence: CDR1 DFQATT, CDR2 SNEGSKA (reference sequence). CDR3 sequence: CSARAQGGSTGGTEAFF. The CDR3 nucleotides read TGCAGTGCTAGAGCCCAGGGGGGATCGACAGGGGGCACTGAAGCTTTCTTT.

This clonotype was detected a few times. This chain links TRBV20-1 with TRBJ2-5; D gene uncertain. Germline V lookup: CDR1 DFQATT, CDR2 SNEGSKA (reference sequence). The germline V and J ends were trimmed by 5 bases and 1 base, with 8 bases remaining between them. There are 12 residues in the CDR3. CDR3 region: CSAGPGQETQYF. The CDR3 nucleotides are TGCAGTGCTGGACCCGGCCAAGAGACCCAGTACTTC.